This TCR beta chain was identified during a study of radiotherapy plus CTLA-4 blockade in lung cancer. In its sample, this clone was seen once. Its antigen is undetermined. The study, taken as a whole, reports: Clones derived from tumor TCRs expanded in blood after radiotherapy plus ipilimumab.

Assay used: immunoSEQ multiplex PCR; TCRdb lists only in-frame clones, some missing. The repertoire holds tens of thousands of clones, with 75% to 85% as singletons. From germline, CDR1 is MDHEN and CDR2 SYDVKM. This CDR3 has 15 residues. V was clipped by 5 bases and J by 2 bases, with 13 bases between them. Sequencing used peripheral blood, obtained from a patient treated with radiotherapy plus ipilimumab. The TCR was taken from a human donor with non-small cell lung cancer that progressed on radiotherapy plus ipilimumab. The J gene is TRBJ2-1, the V gene TRBV28; D unresolved. CDR3 sequence (DNA): TGTGCCAGCAGTAGGACCGGGCTGGCCTACAATGAGCAGTTCTTC. Translation gives CASSRTGLAYNEQFF.